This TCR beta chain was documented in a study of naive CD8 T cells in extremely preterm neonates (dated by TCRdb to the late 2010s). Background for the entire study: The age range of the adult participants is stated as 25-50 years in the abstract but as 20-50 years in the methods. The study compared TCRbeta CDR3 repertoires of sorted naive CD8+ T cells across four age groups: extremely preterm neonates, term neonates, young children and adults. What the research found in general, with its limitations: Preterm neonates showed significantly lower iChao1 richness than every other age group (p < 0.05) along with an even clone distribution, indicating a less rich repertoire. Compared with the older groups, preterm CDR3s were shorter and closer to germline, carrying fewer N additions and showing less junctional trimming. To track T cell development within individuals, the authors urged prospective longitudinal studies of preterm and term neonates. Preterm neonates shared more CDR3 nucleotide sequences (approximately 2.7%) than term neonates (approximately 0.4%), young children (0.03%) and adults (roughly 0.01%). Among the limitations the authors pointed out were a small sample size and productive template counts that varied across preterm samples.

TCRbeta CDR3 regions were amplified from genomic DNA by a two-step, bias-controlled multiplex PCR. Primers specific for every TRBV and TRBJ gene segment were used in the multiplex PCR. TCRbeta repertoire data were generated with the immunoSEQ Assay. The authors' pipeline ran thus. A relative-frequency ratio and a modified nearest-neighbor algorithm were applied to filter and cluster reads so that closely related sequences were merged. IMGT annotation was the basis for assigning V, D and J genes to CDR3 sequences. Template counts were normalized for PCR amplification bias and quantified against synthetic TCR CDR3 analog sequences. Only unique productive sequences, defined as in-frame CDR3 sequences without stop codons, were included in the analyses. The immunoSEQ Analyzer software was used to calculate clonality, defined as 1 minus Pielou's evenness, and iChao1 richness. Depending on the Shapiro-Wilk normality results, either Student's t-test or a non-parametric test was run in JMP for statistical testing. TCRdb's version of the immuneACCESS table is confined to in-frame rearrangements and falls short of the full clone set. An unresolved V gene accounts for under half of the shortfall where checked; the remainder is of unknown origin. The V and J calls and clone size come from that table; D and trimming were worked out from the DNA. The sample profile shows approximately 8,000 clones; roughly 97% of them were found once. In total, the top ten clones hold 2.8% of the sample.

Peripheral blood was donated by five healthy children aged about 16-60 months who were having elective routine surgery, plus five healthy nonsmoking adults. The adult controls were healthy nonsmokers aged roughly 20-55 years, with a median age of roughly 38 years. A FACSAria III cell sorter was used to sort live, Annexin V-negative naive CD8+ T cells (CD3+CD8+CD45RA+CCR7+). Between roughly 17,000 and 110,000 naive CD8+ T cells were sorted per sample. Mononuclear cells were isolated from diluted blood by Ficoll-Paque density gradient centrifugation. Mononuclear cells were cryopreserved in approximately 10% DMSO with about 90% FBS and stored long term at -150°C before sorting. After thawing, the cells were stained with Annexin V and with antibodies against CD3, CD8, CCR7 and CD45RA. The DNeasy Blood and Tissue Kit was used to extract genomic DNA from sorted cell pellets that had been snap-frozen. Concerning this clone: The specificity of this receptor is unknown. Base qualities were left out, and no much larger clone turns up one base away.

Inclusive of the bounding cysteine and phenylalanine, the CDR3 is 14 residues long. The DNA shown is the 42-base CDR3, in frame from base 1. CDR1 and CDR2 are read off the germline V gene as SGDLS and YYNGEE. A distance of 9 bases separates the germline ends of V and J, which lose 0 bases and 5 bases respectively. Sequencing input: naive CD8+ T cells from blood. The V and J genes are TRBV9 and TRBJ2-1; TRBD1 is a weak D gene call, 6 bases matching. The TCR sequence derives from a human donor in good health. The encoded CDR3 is CASSVGPGDNEQFF. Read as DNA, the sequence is TGTGCCAGCAGCGTAGGCCCAGGGGACAATGAGCAGTTCTTC.